A single sample gave rise to the 7 T cell receptor beta chains below, sequenced in a study of T-cell memory formation after mild COVID-19. TCRdb reprocessed the 5' RACE reads via MiXCR and lists one record per CDR3 protein. The sample holds fewer than 95,000 distinct CDR3 sequences, around an eighth seen once. Source material: PBMCs or a T cell subset sorted from them (not recorded which). The receptors here all came from an adult woman who had mild COVID-19 (a few samples of this study predate the infection). Cell type and time point are not known.

J is TRBJ2-3 and V is TRBV7-8, with D possibly TRBD2 on 6 matching bases. The length of the CDR3 is 13 residues. Germline assignment: CDR1 SGHVS and CDR2 FQNEAQ. V was trimmed by 5 bases and J by 5 bases, leaving 11 bases between them. This CDR3 reads CASSGRLGDTQYF. In DNA form, the CDR3 reads TGTGCCAGCAGCGGGAGGTTGGGAGATACGCAGTATTTT.

This clonotype was recorded at least ten times. The chain has TRBV11-2 and TRBJ2-3; D gene uncertain. The CDR3 contains 15 residues. Germline values: CDR1 SGHAT, CDR2 FQNNGV. V shed 0 bases and J shed 6 bases, with 13 bases lying between them. The CDR3 loop is CASSLDNPPADTQYF. The DNA for the CDR3 is TGTGCCAGCAGCTTAGATAACCCCCCGGCCGATACGCAGTATTTT. Based on the CDR3 plus reference TRBV11-2 and TRBJ2-3, the full variable domain is EAGVAQSPRYKIIEKRQSVAFWCNPISGHATLYWYQQILGQGPKLLIQFQNNGVVDDSQLPKDRFSAERLKGVDSTLKIQPAKLEDSAVYLCASSLDNPPADTQYFGPGTRLTVL.

The chain carries TRBV5-1 and TRBJ2-3; TRBD2 matches 10 bases. V shed 3 bases and J 1 base; nucleotides not matched to a gene: 14. The germline V gene encodes CDR1 SGHRS and CDR2 YFSETQ. This CDR3 has 19 residues. CDR3 in DNA: TGCGCCAGCAGCTCGTCACTAGCGGGGCCACGAGTGGGCACAGATACGCAGTATTTT. Its translation is CASSSSLAGPRVGTDTQYF. Based on the CDR3 plus reference TRBV5-1 and TRBJ2-3, the full variable domain is KAGVTQTPRYLIKTRGQQVTLSCSPISGHRSVSWYQQTPGQGLQFLFEYFSETQRNKGNFPGRFSGRQFSNSRSEMNVSTLELGDSALYLCASSSSLAGPRVGTDTQYFGPGTRLTVL.

This clonotype was counted at least ten times. The chain uses TRBV6-4 and TRBJ2-3; unclear D gene. This CDR3 has 15 residues. Trimming took 2 bases from V and 4 from J, leaving 13 bases between them. From germline, CDR1 is MRHNA and CDR2 SNTAGT. This CDR3 is CASSDEQEGSDTQYF. The CDR3 DNA follows: TGTGCCAGCAGTGACGAGCAGGAAGGGTCAGATACGCAGTATTTT.

This clonotype came up a few times. The rearrangement joins TRBV6-5 to TRBJ1-5; D is possibly TRBD1 (5 bases). V dropped 5 bases and J dropped 4 bases, with 18 bases sitting between them. The CDR3 spans 16 residues. Germline V gene sequence: CDR1 MNHEY, CDR2 SVGAGI. The CDR3 reads CASSRPRDGDNQPQHF. The DNA for the CDR3 is TGTGCCAGCAGTCGCCCCAGGGACGGGGATAATCAGCCCCAGCATTTT.

This clonotype was observed a handful of times. The chain has TRBV5-1 and TRBJ1-1; weak D call: TRBD1 (6 bases). Trimming left V 1 base short and J 6 bases short, with 10 bases between. The V gene's germline CDR1 is SGHRS and CDR2 YFSETQ. This CDR3 region has 13 residues. CDR3 coding DNA: TGCGCCAGCAGCTTGCAGGGGTCCCCTGAAGCTTTCTTT. It encodes CASSLQGSPEAFF.

The chain uses TRBV6-2 or TRBV6-3 and TRBJ2-2; D ambiguous. Germline CDR1 is MNHEY and CDR2 is SVGEGT. V was cut by 3 bases and J by 2 bases, with 10 bases left in between. CDR3 length equals 15 residues. The DNA of the CDR3 is TGTGCCAGCAGTTATTTGCCCCAAAACACCGGGGAGCTGTTTTTT. This translates into CASSYLPQNTGELFF.